The sequence of this TCR beta chain was determined in a study of blood T cells in healthy people across ages (dated by TCRdb to the mid-2010s). General notes on the study: Template switching captured roughly one uniquely barcoded TCR beta cDNA molecule per two T cells in model experiments. Age-related changes in TCR beta repertoire diversity were measured in the study by deep sequencing normalized with unique cDNA molecular identifiers. The donors were divided into four age groups: young (average approximately 15 years), middle-aged (almost 40), aged (around 59) and long-lived (about 90). To avoid experimental bias, donors of different ages were spread randomly across the sequencing lanes. The study analyzed two additional independent replicas of 1 million unique cDNA reads from the same blood draw for two donors, one aged 18 to 29 and one aged 80 or older.

The full study reports these points: Estimates of total diversity from one million sequenced T cells were regarded as lower bounds and underestimates. Compared with the aged group, the long-lived group had more naive CD4+ T cells, fewer expanded clones and increased TCR diversity, a pattern suggesting age selection. Conclusive comparison of naive and antigen-experienced compartments was prevented by the profiling of bulk unsorted PBMCs. The percentage of naive T cells measured by flow cytometry correlated strongly with observed TCR beta diversity. As age increased, observed TCR beta diversity per million T cells dropped in a roughly linear way, and a significant reduction was already evident by age around 41. Because donor CMV infection status was unknown, age-related changes in expanded clonotypes were potentially confounded.

About this clonotype itself: Its antigen is not yet known. Base quality data are lacking; no much larger clone is found one base away.

CDR1 is given as SNHLY and CDR2 as FYNNEI, both from the germline V gene. V was cut back by 7 bases and J by 0 bases, leaving a gap of 5 bases between them. CDR3 length: 12 amino acids, cysteine to phenylalanine. Only CDR3 DNA remains: 36 bases, in frame from the first base. The roughly 42 donors, aged 6 to 90 years, were systemically healthy Caucasian individuals from Russia. Each donor gave about 9.8 milliliters of peripheral blood, drawn into EDTA-treated Vacutainer tubes. Ficoll-Paque density-gradient centrifugation was used to isolate PBMCs, with at least 7 million per sample. Trizol reagent was used to extract total RNA from PBMCs, with at least 6 micrograms per sample. Naive CD45RAhigh/CD27high T cell percentages were measured by flow cytometry on a PBMC aliquot from every donor. Library preparation employed 5' RACE. Sequencing used an Illumina HiSeq 2500. A second 7 to 11 cycle PCR used a sample-barcoded 5' primer and a J-beta primer mix. Each TCR beta cDNA molecule received a unique molecular identifier from a template-switch 5' adaptor carrying 12 random nucleotides. Each sample yielded at least 2.5 million CDR3-containing paired-end reads. The Mint cDNA synthesis kit, primed by a TRBC-specific oligonucleotide, was used to synthesize first-strand cDNA from all RNA. Following uracil-DNA glycosylase treatment, a first 18-cycle PCR with universal primers M1SS and BC2_uni_R was performed on all cDNA. Per the original workflow: Each sample was normalized by randomly selecting 1 million high-quality reads, each carrying a distinct molecular identifier. Instead of being binned into consensus sequences, reads with shared molecular identifiers were discarded. MiTCR, set to a Q25 quality threshold and the strictest error-elimination algorithm, was used for CDR3 identification, clonotype clustering and error correction. A nonparametric unseen species model using Euler transformation provided a lower-bound estimate of total TCR beta diversity. TCRdb applied fastp at Q25 and MiXCR to the public reads, then kept only in-frame beta chains. Records with the same CDR3 protein are collapsed into one entry carrying the most frequent genes and DNA. None of the V and J calls come from the authors' own analysis; TCRdb made them. The sample yields about a million distinct CDR3 sequences; around two fifths were counted once. Jointly, the top ten make up roughly 13% of the sample.

The clonotype was recovered from a man between 18 and 29 years old in good health. Sequencing was done on a sample of blood. The V and J genes are TRBV2 and TRBJ2-3, with the D gene uncertain. The CDR3 region reads CASKESTDTQYF. The sequence in DNA is TGTGCCAGCAAAGAGAGCACAGATACGCAGTATTTT.